This TCR beta chain appears in the sequencing data of a study of blood T cell repertoires in COVID-19. Here immunoSEQ multiplex PCR was the method, and the copy in TCRdb shows in-frame clones only, minus some. The table lists approximately 69,000 clones, roughly 89% of them singletons. The germline V gene has CDR1 KGHDR and CDR2 SFDVKD. The CDR3 covers 14 residues. Trimming cost V 5 bases and J 2 bases, with 9 bases left between them. The receptor was derived from a man aged 45-65 years with acute or convalescent COVID-19. Input material: peripheral blood. This chain uses TRBV24-1 with TRBJ1-5; D is unclear. As DNA, the CDR3 is TGTGCCACCAGTGGCGAGGGAGGCAATCAGCCCCAGCATTTT. Translation: CATSGEGGNQPQHF.